This T cell receptor beta chain appears in the sequencing data of a study of cytomegalovirus exposure and HLA in healthy donors. Looking at the study overall: A preliminary data release comprised 91 million or so unique TCRs obtained from HLA-typed donors.

Nominally healthy donors were sampled, though unrecorded immune exposures were likely. The study ran its PCR with 60 Vbeta and 13 Jbeta primers. Data came from immunoSEQ multiplex PCR; TCRdb stores just in-frame clones and leaves some out. The sample has approximately 150,000 clones, 65% to 85% seen once. Findings and limits, study-wide: It was reportedly the case that the classifier diagnosed cytomegalovirus status with high specificity and sensitivity. Fewer N-insertions (relative to the 666-donor mean) were reportedly seen in an Asian-associated ancestry cluster in a later analysis.

In the case of this clone: Its antigen is still unknown. An end of the junction differs from the germline gene, which may be a read error.

The length of the CDR3 is 15 residues. Germline CDR1 and CDR2: MNHEY and SMNVEV (reference sequence). The source is a woman aged 30 to 39 in good health and CMV-seropositive. The chain joins TRBV27 to TRBJ1-5; TRBD1 aligns across 7 bases. The material sequenced was PBMCs. The CDR3 DNA follows: TGTGCCAGCAGAGCGCGGACAGGTAGCTATCAGCCCCAGCATTTT. It codes for CASRARTGSYQPQHF.